This passage covers 30 T cell receptor beta chains from one sample sequenced in a study of cytomegalovirus exposure and HLA in healthy donors. The PCR made use of 60 Vbeta and 13 Jbeta primers. The method was immunoSEQ multiplex PCR; TCRdb's version includes in-frame clones alone and lacks a portion of them. The sample lists 150,000 to 200,000 clones; more than 70% were seen once. Sequenced material: PBMCs. The origin of the receptors is a woman in her thirties or forties in good health and CMV-seronegative.

The chain couples TRBV10-3 to TRBJ2-7; 7 bases line up with TRBD2. The CDR3 consists of 14 residues. J was trimmed by 0 bases and V by 4 bases; bases with no gene match: 3. The germline V gene has CDR1 ENHRY and CDR2 SYGVKD. CDR3 sequence: CAISVERGSYEQYF. The DNA for the CDR3 is TGTGCCATCAGTGTGGAGCGGGGCTCCTACGAGCAGTACTTC.

A word on this clone: Compared with germline, one end of the junction differs, possibly owing to a read error. The chain uses TRBV7-9 and TRBJ1-1; TRBD1 might be the D (6 bases). Looked up from germline, CDR1 is SEHNR and CDR2 is FQNEAQ (reference sequence). The CDR3 spans 13 residues. The CDR3 DNA is TGTTCCAGCAGCTTAGCAGGGGACACTGAAGCTTTCTTT. It specifies CSSSLAGDTEAFF.

The chain joins TRBV7-9 to TRBJ2-7; 8 bases are shared with TRBD1. This CDR3 comprises 12 residues. V gave up 6 bases and J gave up 5 bases; unmatched junction bases: 3. Germline V gives CDR1 SEHNR, CDR2 FQNEAQ (reference sequence). DNA of the CDR3: TGTGCCAGCAGTCCGGACAGGGACGAGCAGTACGTC. Translation gives CASSPDRDEQYV.

The rearrangement uses TRBV6-1 and TRBJ1-1, with D possibly being TRBD1 (5 bases). Trimming stripped 0 bases from V and 8 bases from J, with 10 bases between. The CDR3 consists of 13 residues. Germline-derived CDR1 and CDR2 are MNHNS and SASEGT. The CDR3, as DNA: TGTGCCAGCAGTGAAGCGCCAACAGGAGAAGCTTTCTTT. Amino acids: CASSEAPTGEAFF.

The gene calls are TRBV30 and TRBJ2-7; 8 nucleotides agree with TRBD2. From germline, CDR1 is GTSNPN and CDR2 SVGIG (reference sequence). V gave up 3 bases and J gave up 4 bases; unmatched junction bases: 11. The CDR3 is 15 residues long. CDR3 sequence: CAWRSTGLGTYEQYF. CDR3 bases: TGTGCCTGGAGGTCTACGGGACTAGGGACATACGAGCAGTACTTC.

The chain uses TRBV11-2 and TRBJ1-6, with 11 nucleotides matching TRBD1. The germline V gene encodes CDR1 SGHAT and CDR2 FQNNGV. CDR3 size: 14 residues. The V and J ends lost 5 bases and 7 bases, in that order; junction bases with no gene match: 1. Written as DNA, the CDR3 is TGTGCCAGCAGCAGGACAGGGGGCAATTCACCCCTCCACTTT. Amino acids: CASSRTGGNSPLHF.

This chain's CDR3 is CASSQSGSGTGELFF. The CDR3, as DNA: TGCGCCAGCAGCCAGTCAGGTAGCGGGACCGGGGAGCTGTTTTTT. The genes are TRBV4-1 and TRBJ2-2; 7 bases match TRBD2. The V segment lost 3 bases and the J segment 5 bases; nucleotides outside the gene matches: 6. The CDR3 contains 15 residues. CDR1 is MGHRA, CDR2 YSYEKL, per germline.

The chain recombines TRBV6-1 with TRBJ1-5; 8 nucleotides agree with TRBD1. The CDR3 sequence is 15 residues long. Germline V CDR1 and CDR2: MNHNS, SASEGT. The trim removed 7 bases at V and 1 base at J, leaving 6 bases unmatched. Written as DNA, the CDR3 is TGTGCCAGCATTACGGACAGGGCAAGCAATCAGCCCCAGCATTTT. This translates into CASITDRASNQPQHF.

The chain employs TRBV7-8 and TRBJ2-7, with a possible D match to TRBD1 (5 bases). The germline CDR1 and CDR2 sequences are SGHVS and FQNEAQ. Trimming removed 1 base from V and 3 bases from J, with 13 bases in between. This CDR3 has 15 residues. The CDR3 region has the DNA TGTGCCAGCAGCTTAGAATCCCAGGGTTTCTACGAGCAGTACGTC. Translating gives CASSLESQGFYEQYV.

This clone came up once. CDR3 DNA: TGTGCCAGCAGCCGCACTACGAACTACGAGCAGTACTTC. It yields the protein CASSRTTNYEQYF. J is TRBJ2-7 and V is TRBV7-8; no reliable D call. Looked up from germline, CDR1 is SGHVS and CDR2 is FQNEAQ. V was pared by 5 bases and J by 3 bases, with 11 bases between. The CDR3 is 13 residues long.

The rearrangement joins TRBV30 to TRBJ1-5; TRBD1 aligns across 8 bases. The CDR3 sequence is 16 residues long. The ends lost 2 bases at V and 2 bases at J; junction bases unmatched: 8. Germline CDR1 and CDR2: GTSNPN and SVGIG (reference sequence). CDR3 region: CAWSLTGARGNQPQHF. The DNA for the CDR3 is TGTGCCTGGAGTTTGACAGGGGCTAGGGGCAATCAGCCCCAGCATTTT.

This clone was seen only a few times. The J gene is TRBJ1-2, the V gene TRBV10-3; no clear D gene. Trimming left V 7 bases short and J 0 bases short, with 15 bases between. The germline CDR1 and CDR2 sequences are ENHRY and SYGVKD. The CDR3 sequence is 15 residues long. CDR3 residues: CAIMGGEDANYGYTF. The CDR3 DNA reads as TGTGCCATCATGGGCGGGGAAGACGCTAACTATGGCTACACCTTC.

The J gene is TRBJ2-5, the V gene TRBV11-2, with 8 bases identical to TRBD1. This CDR3 region has 15 residues. Unmatched junction bases numbered 3, after V lost 1 base and J lost 2 bases. Germline lookup yields CDR1 SGHAT and CDR2 FQNNGV. This CDR3 reads CASSLARGHQETQYF. CDR3 coding DNA: TGTGCCAGCAGCTTAGCCAGGGGGCATCAAGAGACCCAGTACTTC.

The chain carries TRBV6-5 and TRBJ1-1; TRBD1 agrees at 7 bases. Trimming cost V 0 bases and J 3 bases; bases outside gene matches: 4. The CDR3 has 15 residues. The V gene's germline CDR1 is MNHEY and CDR2 SVGAGI. In DNA, the CDR3 is TGTGCCAGCAGTTACTCGACAGGGTTGGACACTGAAGCTTTCTTT. Residues: CASSYSTGLDTEAFF.

This chain links TRBV6-4 with TRBJ1-5, with 8 positions matching TRBD1. The germline V gene encodes CDR1 MRHNA and CDR2 SNTAGT. The V and J ends lost 3 bases and 0 bases, in that order; junction bases with no gene match: 16. This CDR3 has 20 amino acids. This CDR3 is CASSEIMAGGLSYSNQPQHF. The CDR3 nucleotides are TGTGCCAGCAGTGAAATTATGGCAGGGGGCTTATCTTATAGCAATCAGCCCCAGCATTTT.

The chain has TRBV7-8 and TRBJ2-3, with no clear D. The germline V and J ends were trimmed by 5 bases and 3 bases, with 9 bases remaining between them. Per germline, CDR1 SGHVS and CDR2 FQNEAQ. CDR3 size: 13 residues. CDR3: CASSPHQTDTQYF. In DNA form, the CDR3 reads TGTGCCAGCAGCCCCCATCAGACAGATACGCAGTATTTT. Variable domain in full (rest from reference TRBV7-8 and TRBJ2-3): GAGVSQSPRYKVAKRGQDVALRCDPISGHVSLFWYQQALGQGPEFLTYFQNEAQLDKSGLPSDRFFAERPEGSVSTLKIQRTQQEDSAVYLCASSPHQTDTQYFGPGTRLTVL.

As for this clone: At the DNA level, this CDR3 is encoded by other sequences in the same sample as well. This chain links TRBV5-6 with TRBJ1-2, with a weak D call TRBD1 (5 bases). The CDR3 covers 13 residues. Germline CDR1 reads SGHDT; CDR2 reads YYEEEE. Trimming pared 3 bases from V and 1 base from J, leaving 7 bases between. The CDR3 protein is CASSSTVNYGYTF. The CDR3 DNA is TGTGCCAGCAGCTCGACAGTTAACTATGGCTACACCTTC.

This clone was picked up one time. This rearrangement joins TRBV6-6 to TRBJ1-1; D uncertain. This CDR3 spans 12 amino acids. CDR1 is MNHNY, CDR2 SVGAGI, per germline (reference sequence). V lost 9 bases, J lost 3 bases, and 11 bases lay in between. The CDR3 coding sequence is TGTGCCAGTACCACTATAGACACTGAAGCTTTCTTT. Translation: CASTTIDTEAFF.

This clone was found a few times. Other DNA variants within this sample encode the same CDR3. The rearrangement links TRBV25-1 to TRBJ1-2; TRBD1 is a possible D gene (5 bases). V was shortened by 3 bases and J by 2 bases, with 7 bases between the two germline ends. Germline V gene sequence: CDR1 MGHDK, CDR2 SYGVNS. The CDR3 has 13 residues. The CDR3 bases are TGTGCCAGCAGTGAGGGGGGGAACTATGGCTACACCTTC. It is translated as CASSEGGNYGYTF.

V and J are TRBV7-2 and TRBJ2-4, with 10 bases matching TRBD1. The CDR3 is made up of 17 amino acids. The V and J ends lost 3 bases and 0 bases, in that order; junction bases with no gene match: 5. Germline V gene data show CDR1 as SGHTA and CDR2 as FQGNSA. Here the CDR3 DNA reads TGTGCCAGCAGCTTCGGACAGGGGGGCCTAGCCAAAAACATTCAGTACTTC. This gives the protein CASSFGQGGLAKNIQYF.

V is TRBV19 and J is TRBJ1-1, with D unresolved. The germline gives CDR1 LNHDA, CDR2 SQIVND (reference sequence). The CDR3 is 14 amino acids. V gave up 4 bases and J gave up 1 base, with 10 bases separating them. DNA for the CDR3: TGTGCCAGTAGTACCGAACACACGAACACTGAAGCTTTCTTT. It encodes CASSTEHTNTEAFF.

This clone was detected only a few times. This rearrangement joins TRBV6-5 to TRBJ2-1; 11 positions agree with TRBD1. After removal of 4 bases from V and 6 bases from J, the junction contained 8 bases not matched to a gene. Germline values: CDR1 MNHEY, CDR2 SVGAGI. This CDR3 has 16 amino acids. The CDR3 nucleotides are TGTGCCAGCAGTTCTACCGGGACAGGGGGGTCCAATGAGCAGTTCTTC. Translation: CASSSTGTGGSNEQFF.

The V gene is TRBV5-1, the J gene TRBJ1-1, with TRBD1 identical over 8 bases. Germline trimming cut 2 bases from V and 1 base from J; bases unmatched to any gene: 4. CDR3 length: 15 amino acids. Germline CDR1 SGHRS, CDR2 YFSETQ. CDR3 amino acids: CASSLQGGANTEAFF. The CDR3 DNA is TGCGCCAGCAGCTTACAGGGGGGGGCGAACACTGAAGCTTTCTTT.

In its sample, this clone was seen a few times. Distinct nucleotide sequences in the sample also encode this CDR3. The chain employs TRBV6-5 and TRBJ2-1; a possible D gene is TRBD2 (6 bases). The germline V and J ends were trimmed by 0 bases and 0 bases, with 6 bases remaining between them. The CDR3 is 15 residues long. CDR1 MNHEY and CDR2 SVGAGI come from the germline V gene. CDR3 sequence: CASSYSGSSYNEQFF. In DNA, the CDR3 is TGTGCCAGCAGTTACTCCGGGAGCTCCTACAATGAGCAGTTCTTC.

J is TRBJ1-4 and V is TRBV9; D is ambiguous. Per the germline V gene, CDR1 is SGDLS and CDR2 is YYNGEE. The CDR3 has 12 residues. Trimming took 1 base from V and 8 from J, leaving 6 bases between them. CDR3 region: CASSVRGEKLFF. The CDR3 DNA sequence: TGTGCCAGCAGCGTACGAGGAGAAAAACTGTTTTTT.

This clone is a singleton in its sample. The chain links TRBV30 to TRBJ1-5, with 7 bases that match TRBD1. CDR1 and CDR2 (germline): GTSNPN, SVGIG (reference sequence). This CDR3 comprises 16 residues. V dropped 0 bases and J dropped 3; count of bases not matched to a gene: 8. The CDR3 nucleotides are TGTGCCTGGAGTGTACGCCAGGGGGTATCCAATCAGCCCCAGCATTTT. Translation: CAWSVRQGVSNQPQHF.

The chain has TRBV5-1 and TRBJ1-2, with D perhaps matching TRBD1 (5 bases). Trimming pared 0 bases from V and 2 bases from J, leaving 11 bases between. The CDR3 has 15 amino acids. CDR1 is SGHRS and CDR2 is YFSETQ in the germline V gene. Written as DNA, the CDR3 is TGCGCCAGCAGCTTGGGGTCAGGGAACAACTATGGCTACACCTTC. Translating gives CASSLGSGNNYGYTF.

This clone was found once. The chain combines TRBV25-1 with TRBJ1-2; no firm D call. Trimming removed 3 bases at V and 6 bases at J, with 14 bases between. The CDR3 is made up of 14 amino acids. Germline assignment: CDR1 MGHDK and CDR2 SYGVNS. Written as DNA, the CDR3 is TGTGCCAGCAGTGATGTGTCTGACTACCATGGCTACACCTTC. Translated, it gives CASSDVSDYHGYTF.

The chain links TRBV29-1 to TRBJ2-3; 9 nucleotides align to TRBD2. This CDR3 is built from 12 residues. Per germline, CDR1 SQVTM and CDR2 ANQGSEA. The V and J ends lost 4 bases and 6 bases, in that order; junction bases with no gene match: 2. CDR3 amino acids: CSVVAGVDTQYF. The CDR3 DNA follows: TGCAGCGTTGTAGCGGGAGTGGATACGCAGTATTTT.

This rearrangement joins TRBV7-3 to TRBJ1-1; D is unclear. The CDR3 length is 13 residues. Trimming shortened V by 2 bases and J by 1 base, and 5 bases separated the two germline ends. From germline, CDR1 is SGHTA and CDR2 FQGTGA. The CDR3 sequence is CASSLSGNTEAFF. The CDR3, as DNA: TGTGCCAGCAGCTTATCAGGGAACACTGAAGCTTTCTTT.